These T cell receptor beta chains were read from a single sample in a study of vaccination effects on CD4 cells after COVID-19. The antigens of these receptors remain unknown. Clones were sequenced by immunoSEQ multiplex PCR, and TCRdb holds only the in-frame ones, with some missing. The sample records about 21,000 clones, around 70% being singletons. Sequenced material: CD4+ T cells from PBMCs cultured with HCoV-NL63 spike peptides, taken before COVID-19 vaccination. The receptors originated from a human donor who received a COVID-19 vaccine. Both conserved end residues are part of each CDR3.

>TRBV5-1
CASSLNHGTSGRANEQFF
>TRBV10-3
CAISGTGAGNTIYF
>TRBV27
CASSLAGTGKARGYTF
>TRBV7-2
CASSLPSGGGTDTQYF
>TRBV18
CASSRESGEKLFF
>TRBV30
CAWMVGGEAFF
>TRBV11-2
CASSLNSNQPQHF
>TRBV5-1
CASSLAQGSTDTQYF
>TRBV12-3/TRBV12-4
CASSFGRVAFF
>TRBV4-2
CASSQDYTEFQPQHF
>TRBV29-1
CSVGTGTDNSPLHF
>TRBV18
CASSPGVPETQYF
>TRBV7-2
CASSLGRGSGNQPQHF
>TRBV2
CASTREGVEAFF
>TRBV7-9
CASSLSRVAYGYTF
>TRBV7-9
CASSYYRGGHTEAFF